The source of this TCR beta chain is a study of T cell repertoires in cytomegalovirus infection. As for the study in general: Recently identified HLA-C-restricted CMV epitopes and well-studied HLA-B-restricted CMV epitopes were used by the study. It can be stated that public TCR beta signatures indicated CMV infection as well as a matching HLA type. Study findings and constraints: CMV carriers having the relevant HLA were flagged by cumulative public TCR beta family frequency.

TCRdb passed the reads through MiXCR, listing each CDR3 protein once. The data hold roughly 730,000 distinct CDR3 sequences, with roughly 30% observed a single time. V was clipped by 6 bases and J by 2 bases; unmatched bases: 4. CDR3 size: 13 residues. Germline V CDR1 and CDR2: SEHNR, FQNEAQ (reference sequence). This clonotype was observed a few times. Its antigen is undetermined. The chain employs TRBV7-9 and TRBJ2-7; 7 positions match TRBD2. Sequencing was performed on cultured PBMCs, taken from culture after CMV antigen stimulation. The receptor comes from a human donor in good health (CMV status not recorded). Some clones in this sample may be carry-over from other donors' samples. DNA of the CDR3: TGTGCCAGCAGGGCTAGCGGTACCTACGAGCAGTACTTC. As protein: CASRASGTYEQYF.